The 10 T cell receptor beta chains below come from one sample, sequenced in a study of blood T cell repertoires in COVID-19. The assay was immunoSEQ multiplex PCR, and TCRdb's table has in-frame clones only and misses some. The data contain approximately 230,000 clones, 70% to 85% of them singletons. The sequencing input was peripheral blood. Every receptor here comes from an elderly man with acute or convalescent COVID-19.

This sequence joins TRBV19 and TRBJ2-1; 11 nucleotides match TRBD2. The CDR3 runs 13 residues. CDR1 is LNHDA, CDR2 SQIVND, per germline (reference sequence). V gave up 8 bases and J gave up 8 bases; unmatched junction bases: 5. The chain's CDR3 is CASGTSGTDEQFF. The CDR3 DNA follows: TGTGCCAGTGGGACTAGCGGAACAGATGAGCAGTTCTTC.

V gene TRBV11-2 combines with J gene TRBJ2-7; 9 bases line up with TRBD1. The germline CDR1 and CDR2 sequences are SGHAT and FQNNGV. This CDR3 contains 15 residues. Trimming at V came to 1 base and at J to 3 bases, leaving 4 bases not matched to a gene. CDR3 in DNA: TGTGCCAGCAGCTTAGGCGCGACAGGGGGCTACGAGCAGTACTTC. Translating it yields CASSLGATGGYEQYF.

The chain couples TRBV5-8 to TRBJ1-1; D remains unclear. Germline V gene sequence: CDR1 SGHTS, CDR2 YDEGEE. The CDR3 has 17 residues. The V end lost 7 bases, the J end lost 0 bases, and 22 bases lay between the germline ends. CDR3 in amino acids: CASRLTPLAVMNTEAFF. In nucleotides, the CDR3 is TGTGCCAGCCGTCTCACCCCTCTGGCCGTTATGAACACTGAAGCTTTCTTT.

The chain couples TRBV12-5 to TRBJ2-1; 7 bases agree with TRBD1. With 6 bases clipped from V and 6 bases from J, the junction kept 2 bases outside the gene matches. The CDR3 runs to 12 residues. Germline V gene data show CDR1 as LGHNT and CDR2 as FRNRAP. The CDR3 sequence: CASGAGGNEQFF. DNA of the CDR3: TGTGCTAGTGGAGCAGGGGGCAATGAGCAGTTCTTC.

The V gene is TRBV3-1 (or the pseudogene TRBV3-2), the J gene TRBJ2-5; weak D call: TRBD2 (6 bases). The germline gives CDR1 LGHDT, CDR2 YNNKEL (reference sequence). This CDR3 region has 14 residues. The germline V and J ends were trimmed by 3 bases and 6 bases, with 14 bases remaining between them. The DNA for the CDR3 is TGTGCCAGCAGCCAGGGCCGGGGGAGAAAGACCCAGTACTTC. Protein: CASSQGRGRKTQYF.

The rearrangement uses TRBV24-1 and TRBJ1-5; D call uncertain. The CDR3 is made up of 16 amino acids. V was pared by 2 bases and J by 3 bases, with 13 bases between. The germline V gene has CDR1 KGHDR and CDR2 SFDVKD. CDR3 sequence reads: CATSDSRGRANQPQHF. CDR3 DNA: TGTGCCACCAGTGATTCAAGAGGGAGGGCCAATCAGCCCCAGCATTTT.

The chain combines TRBV6-2 or TRBV6-3 with TRBJ1-5; 8 bases match TRBD1. In germline, CDR1 is MNHEY, CDR2 SVGEGT. The V and J ends lost 7 bases and 0 bases, in that order; junction bases with no gene match: 8. The CDR3 has 16 residues. The CDR3 spells CASTPRQGTSNQPQHF. In DNA, the CDR3 is TGTGCCAGCACCCCCAGACAGGGGACTAGCAATCAGCCCCAGCATTTT.

The V and J genes are TRBV11-2 and TRBJ2-1; tentatively, D is TRBD2 (6 bases). CDR3 length equals 15 residues. Germline V lookup: CDR1 SGHAT, CDR2 FQNNGV. V dropped 1 base and J dropped 2 bases, with 9 bases sitting between them. As DNA, the CDR3 is TGTGCCAGCAGCTTAGGGGGGGAAGCCTACAATGAGCAGTTCTTC. The encoded protein is CASSLGGEAYNEQFF.

V gene TRBV5-6 combines with J gene TRBJ1-2; perhaps TRBD1 as D (5 bases). Trimming pared 4 bases from V and 1 base from J, leaving 14 bases between. Germline CDR1 and CDR2: SGHDT and YYEEEE. CDR3 length equals 15 residues. CDR3 amino acids: CASSPWGTGNYGYTF. The CDR3 DNA reads TGTGCCAGCAGCCCGTGGGGCACCGGTAACTATGGCTACACCTTC.

CDR3 region: CASSHRQGRNTEAFF. For the CDR3, the DNA is TGTGCCAGCAGTCACAGACAGGGTCGGAACACTGAAGCTTTCTTT. The J gene is TRBJ1-1, the V gene TRBV27; TRBD1 agrees at 7 bases. The CDR3 spans 15 residues. Germline assignment: CDR1 MNHEY and CDR2 SMNVEV (reference sequence). Germline trimming cut 5 bases from V and 1 base from J; bases unmatched to any gene: 7.